This entry lists 7 T cell receptor beta chains sequenced from one sample in a study of blood T cell repertoires in COVID-19. Profiling relied on immunoSEQ multiplex PCR, and the TCRdb table lists in-frame clones only, not all of them. The sample records around 200,000 clones, 86% being singletons. The sequenced sample consisted of PBMCs or T cells enriched from blood (not recorded which). Source of these receptors: a woman in her 40s with acute COVID-19.

The V gene is TRBV9, the J gene TRBJ1-2, with D possibly TRBD1 on 6 matching bases. The CDR3 runs 15 residues. Trimming stripped 0 bases from V and 5 bases from J, with 14 bases between. Germline V gives CDR1 SGDLS, CDR2 YYNGEE. CDR3 protein: CASSVGLGGGYGYTF. The CDR3 nucleotides read TGTGCCAGCAGCGTAGGGCTGGGAGGGGGGTATGGCTACACCTTC. The variable domain in full, completed from reference TRBV9 and TRBJ1-2, reads DSGVTQTPKHLITATGQRVTLRCSPRSGDLSVYWYQQSLDQGLQFLIQYYNGEERAKGNILERFSAQQFPDLHSELNLSSLELGDSALYFCASSVGLGGGYGYTFGSGTRLTVV.

The V call is TRBV19, the J call TRBJ1-2; D possibly corresponds to TRBD1 (6 bases). Trimming took 6 bases from V and 5 from J, leaving 19 bases between them. CDR1 and CDR2 from the germline V gene are LNHDA and SQIVND (reference sequence). This CDR3 spans 15 amino acids. The CDR3 coding sequence is TGTGCCAGTAGGCTCACAGGGTCCCCCAATTATGGCTACACCTTC. Its translation is CASRLTGSPNYGYTF.

V gene TRBV27 combines with J gene TRBJ1-4; 7 nucleotides match TRBD1. The ends lost 6 bases at V and 10 bases at J; junction bases unmatched: 20. The CDR3 runs 17 residues. CDR1 is MNHEY, CDR2 SMNVEV, per germline (reference sequence). For the CDR3, the DNA is TGTGCCAGCAGCCGGATACCCCTACCTTGGGACAGCTCAAAACTGTTTTTT. Translated: CASSRIPLPWDSSKLFF.

This chain uses TRBV5-5 with TRBJ1-1, with unresolved D. The CDR3 contains 15 residues. Germline V CDR1 and CDR2: SGHKS, YYEKEE (reference sequence). V was clipped by 0 bases and J by 0 bases, with 9 bases between them. The chain's CDR3 is CASSLEQVMNTEAFF. CDR3 DNA sequence: TGTGCCAGCAGCTTGGAGCAGGTGATGAACACTGAAGCTTTCTTT.

The J gene is TRBJ2-4, the V gene TRBV6-1, with D possibly TRBD2 on 5 matching bases. Trimming left V 3 bases short and J 13 bases short, with 10 bases between. CDR3 length: 11 residues. Germline V gives CDR1 MNHNS, CDR2 SASEGT. DNA of the CDR3: TGTGCCAGCAGTGATGGTCCGGGACAGTACTTC. This encodes CASSDGPGQYF.

The rearrangement joins TRBV19 to TRBJ1-1, with TRBD1 as a possible D gene (5 bases). Trimming pared 6 bases from V and 6 bases from J, leaving 17 bases between. The CDR3 runs to 14 residues. Germline V gives CDR1 LNHDA, CDR2 SQIVND (reference sequence). CDR3 amino acids: CASSLRGGGAEAFF. CDR3 in DNA: TGTGCCAGTAGCCTACGGGGGGGAGGTGCTGAAGCTTTCTTT.

The gene calls are TRBV19 and TRBJ2-7; 10 bases align to TRBD1. The J segment lost 2 bases and the V segment lost 5 bases, leaving 6 bases of the junction unmatched. The CDR3 spans 15 residues. The germline gives CDR1 LNHDA, CDR2 SQIVND (reference sequence). The CDR3 DNA reads TGTGCCAGTAGTCAAGACAGGGGGCGTACCTACGAGCAGTACTTC. This translates into CASSQDRGRTYEQYF.